The T cell receptor (beta chain) described here comes from a study of blood T cell repertoires in COVID-19 (dated by TCRdb to the early 2020s). Background on the whole study: Collaborator samples came from the United States, Italy and Spain and covered acute and convalescent phases of COVID-19. The prospective study material was composed of cDNA or gDNA derived from T cells, B-cell-depleted T cells, or PBMCs. The dataset comprised deeply sampled blood TCRbeta repertoires from subjects exposed to, actively infected with, or recovered from COVID-19. The repertoires were released in a freely available public database meant as a resource for research on the immune response to SARS-CoV-2. Samples were obtained from the ongoing ImmuneRACE study (first 160 participants) and from about 1,300 subjects provided by 6 global collaborators. Nearly every sample came with metadata listing a de-identified subject ID, COVID-19 status, age in years and sex. Where HLA class I and class II types were available, the types were taken from metadata supplied by the sample provider, not from assay-based typing. Overall results and qualifications from the work: How much clinical and demographic metadata was included differed by source and by participant, and the metadata was provided uncurated.

Collaborating institutions collected whole blood in K2EDTA tubes following their own protocols. Collaborator samples were shipped for TCRbeta analysis as frozen whole blood, isolated PBMCs, or DNA extracted from either sample type. The immunoSEQ Assay, a bias-controlled multiplex PCR, was used to amplify TCRbeta CDR3 regions from genomic DNA. The source study handled its data this way. Nucleated cell counts per sample were estimated from amplification of reference gene primers within the assay. Sequence reads were collapsed and filtered to measure the absolute abundance of every unique TCRbeta CDR3 rearrangement. For each sample, productive Simpson clonality was calculated by taking the square root of Simpson's diversity index across productive rearrangements. Drawn from immuneACCESS, this table holds only the in-frame rearrangements with V and J called that TCRdb kept. Clones are partly lost; checked studies trace under half to an unresolved V gene and leave the rest unexplained. The V and J calls and clone size were taken over from that table, and D and trimming were inferred from the DNA. The sample yields about 59,000 clones; about 80% were counted once. The ten largest clones represent 3.5% to 4% of the sample.

Points on this clone: The specificity of this receptor is unknown. Base quality data are lacking; no much larger clone is found one base away.

V trim: 1 base; J trim: 4 bases; unmatched bases: 6. From a lookup of the germline V gene, CDR1 and CDR2 are SQVTM and ANQGSEA. The CDR3 has 14 amino acids, counting the end cysteine and phenylalanine. Only the CDR3 part of the read is kept: 42 bases, read in frame from the first base. Sequenced: peripheral blood. The clonotype was recovered from a woman older than 75 with acute or convalescent COVID-19. The sequence joins TRBV29-1 to TRBJ2-7, with 8 bases aligning to TRBD1. The CDR3 here reads CSVEGGTGGYEQYF. The DNA sequence is given as TGCAGCGTTGAAGGTGGTACAGGGGGGTACGAGCAGTACTTC.